The clone carrying this T cell receptor beta chain appeared once. The CDR3 totals 15 residues. Trimming took 4 bases from V and 6 from J, leaving 19 bases between them. Germline CDR1 reads SGHDT; CDR2 reads YYEEEE. The assay was immunoSEQ multiplex PCR, and TCRdb's table has in-frame clones only and misses some. The sample yields 29,000 or so clones, roughly nine tenths seen once. The sample belongs to a study of T cell changes during pregnancy in multiple sclerosis. This chain links TRBV5-6 with TRBJ1-2; a possible D gene is TRBD1 (5 bases). Sequencing used CD8+ T cells from peripheral blood mononuclear cells, obtained in the second trimester of pregnancy. The sequence was collected from a female donor with multiple sclerosis, enrolled in a pregnancy study. CDR3 DNA: TGTGCCAGCAGCCATATGGTGGGGGGTTCTCATGGCTACACCTTC. This encodes CASSHMVGGSHGYTF.